The text below deals with one T cell receptor beta chain. This clone was seen more than once but under ten times. It lacks a known antigen. It has no much larger one-base neighbor in the sample; base qualities were not kept. The receptor library was made with the immunoSEQ multiplex PCR assay. For TCR sequencing, RNA was extracted from every sample and reverse transcribed into cDNA to serve as template. First-strand cDNA was synthesized using SuperScript III with a 2:1 mix of oligo-dT and random hexamers. Amplification bias was assessed with a synthetic immune receptor repertoire, and residual bias was removed computationally. Per the source publication's procedure: Raw reads were preprocessed for error removal, and CDR3 was defined according to IMGT conventions as running from the conserved cysteine to phenylalanine. Clonality was calculated as 1 minus Shannon entropy normalized by log2 of the number of productive unique TCRs. CD4 or CD8 identity of scalp clones was inferred by cross-referencing scalp TCRbeta sequences with sorted blood CD4 and CD8 repertoires. The immuneACCESS repertoire file appears here via TCRdb, limited to in-frame rearrangements. These files lack a portion of the clones; in checked studies, under half of the deficit traces to unresolved V genes, and the cause of the others is not known. V, J and clone size are taken as reported in that table, and D and trimming were inferred from the DNA itself. In this sample the table shows about 150,000 clones, approximately 45% of which occur a single time. The ten top clones hold 6% to 7% of the sample.

This sample was taken from a study of CD8+ T cells in alopecia areata (dated by TCRdb to 2017 to 2018). Some background on the complete study: The treated patients, all with moderate-to-severe alopecia areata, were enrolled in an open-label pilot trial of oral tofacitinib given at 5 to 10 mg twice daily. Tofacitinib was given for 6 to 18 months, followed by 6 months of follow-up off drug to assess delayed response and recurrence. In both human patients and the C3H/HeJ mouse model, the study applied high-throughput TCRbeta sequencing to look at T cell clonal expansion in alopecia areata. On the human side, TCRbeta sequencing was run on scalp tissue and on sorted CD4+ and CD8+ peripheral blood T cells from healthy controls and from alopecia areata patients with either patchy or totalis/universalis disease. Biopsies were taken from tofacitinib-treated patients at baseline and again at 4 and 24 weeks into treatment, and several of those patients also had a later scalp biopsy. Scalp clonality was compared across normal scalp (n=4), patchy alopecia areata scalp (n=8), and alopecia totalis/universalis scalp (n=8). RNA was obtained with the PAXgene miRNA kit for fixed scalp, the miRNeasy kit for PBMCs, and the RNeasy kit for mouse skin. immunoSEQ multiplex PCR using 35 Vbeta forward primers and 13 Jbeta reverse primers was used to amplify TCRbeta CDR3 regions. On the study overall, not on this receptor specifically: Compared with normal scalp, lesional scalp, particularly in alopecia totalis/universalis, had higher clonality and more expanded CD8+ clones, which suggests antigenic drive. Scalp TCR repertoire analysis is complicated because resident alphabeta T cells in normal human skin are also sequenced, whereas mouse skin is dominated by gammadelta T cells. Compared with mice, TCR sequences shared between patients were less clear, possibly partly because of HLA diversity across the patient population.

The germline V gene encodes CDR1 MGHRA and CDR2 YSYEKL. Relative to germline, V is missing 1 base and J is missing 0 bases, with 10 bases of the junction outside any gene match. Its CDR3 holds 18 amino acids, cysteine through phenylalanine. The DNA shown is the 54-base CDR3, in frame from base 1. Lesional scalp punch biopsies and peripheral blood were obtained from alopecia areata patients. After PBMCs were isolated by density centrifugation and stained for CD3, CD4 and CD8, a FACSAria was used to sort CD4+ and CD8+ T cells. The TCR comes from a human donor with alopecia areata. The sequenced material came from CD4+ T cells sorted from blood. The rearrangement combines TRBV4-1 with TRBJ2-7, with TRBD1 matching 9 junction bases. The base sequence is TGCGCCAGCAGCCAAGGGAGGACAGGGGTTGTCCACTCCTACGAGCAGTACTTC. This is translated as CASSQGRTGVVHSYEQYF.